This T cell receptor beta chain was sequenced in a study of early T cells in non-severe SARS-CoV-2 infection. This clonotype was seen many times. Via MiXCR, TCRdb re-called the 5' RACE reads, giving one row per CDR3 protein. The sample has over 35,000 distinct CDR3 sequences, approximately 6.2% seen once. The CDR3 loop spans 18 amino acids. Unmatched junction bases numbered 13, after V lost 2 bases and J lost 1 base. In germline, CDR1 is DFQATT, CDR2 SNEGSKA (reference sequence). V usage is TRBV20-1 and J usage is TRBJ1-5; 8 nucleotides match TRBD1. This clonotype was obtained from an adult who was a healthcare worker with PCR-confirmed SARS-CoV-2 infection or an uninfected control (not recorded which). The source material was whole blood, sampled at baseline. CDR3 in DNA: TGCAGTGCTAGACGCACCGGGACAGGCGGAGCGAGCAATCAGCCCCAGCATTTT. Translated, it gives CSARRTGTGGASNQPQHF.